The 19 T cell receptor beta chains below come from one sample, sequenced in a study of T-cell reconstitution after alpha-beta-depleted transplantation in children. As it was prepared, the TCRbeta library received unique molecular identifiers. TCRdb itself ran the PCR reads through MiXCR, one entry per CDR3 protein. Of approximately 800,000 distinct CDR3 sequences in the sample, approximately 15% are singletons; the top ten hold just under 5%. The material sequenced was PBMCs, mostly from graft donor cells, taken 360 days after TCRalphabeta/CD19-depleted stem cell transplant. The receptors here all came from a male patient between 10 and 17 years old who had a stem cell transplant for acute lymphoblastic leukemia, so the T cells may come from the graft donor.

The rearrangement links TRBV20-1 to TRBJ2-5, with a tentative D call TRBD2 (6 bases). The CDR3 runs to 17 residues. CDR1 DFQATT and CDR2 SNEGSKA come from the germline V gene (reference sequence). Trimming pared 7 bases from V and 4 bases from J, leaving 28 bases between. The CDR3 protein is CSGSHLRDFGDGETQYF. DNA for the CDR3: TGCAGTGGCAGCCATCTCCGGGACTTCGGGGATGGAGAGACCCAGTACTTC.

The chain is built from TRBV6-4 and TRBJ1-2; TRBD1 might be the D (6 bases). Trimming took 0 bases from V and 8 from J, leaving 16 bases between them. The CDR3 is 15 amino acids. CDR1 MRHNA and CDR2 SNTAGT come from the germline V gene. CDR3 nucleotides: TGTGCCAGCAGTGACTCGATGACAGGACGAGAGGGCTACACCTTC. Translating gives CASSDSMTGREGYTF.

This clonotype has at least ten counts. The CDR3 DNA reads TGTGCCAGCAGCTTACATTCCGGACAGGGACTTATACCCTACAATGAGCAGTTCTTC. Its protein is CASSLHSGQGLIPYNEQFF. This chain joins TRBV7-8 and TRBJ2-1, with 8 bases fitting TRBD1. CDR1 and CDR2 from the germline V gene are SGHVS and FQNEAQ. V trimming: 2 bases; J trimming: 2 bases; junction bases outside the gene matches: 14. The CDR3 loop spans 19 amino acids.

This clonotype came up a few times. The chain is built from TRBV5-5 and TRBJ2-4; 7 bases map to TRBD1. Per germline, CDR1 SGHKS and CDR2 YYEKEE (reference sequence). Unmatched junction bases numbered 5, after V lost 2 bases and J lost 0 bases. The CDR3 runs 16 residues. CDR3 amino acids: CASSLPTGLAKNIQYF. CDR3 nucleotide sequence: TGTGCCAGCAGCTTACCGACAGGGCTAGCCAAAAACATTCAGTACTTC.

The rearrangement links TRBV5-1 to TRBJ2-1; 13 bases are a match to TRBD2. V was clipped by 2 bases and J by 5 bases; unmatched bases: 4. This CDR3 has 16 residues. Germline CDR1 and CDR2: SGHRS and YFSETQ. The CDR3 DNA sequence: TGCGCCAGCAGCTTACTAGCGGGAGGGGCTAACAATGAGCAGTTCTTC. Protein: CASSLLAGGANNEQFF.

The chain combines TRBV20-1 with TRBJ2-1; 9 bases match TRBD1. J was trimmed by 8 bases and V by 3 bases; bases with no gene match: 14. Germline assignment: CDR1 DFQATT and CDR2 SNEGSKA (reference sequence). The length of the CDR3 is 16 residues. The CDR3 nucleotides read TGCAGTGCTAGGGGGGACAGGGAGTCTAATCCCGATGAGCAGTTCTTC. It is translated as CSARGDRESNPDEQFF.

This chain links TRBV12-3 or TRBV12-4 with TRBJ1-5, with D possibly TRBD1 on 5 matching bases. CDR3 length: 17 amino acids. V lost 7 bases to trimming and J lost 0 bases, with 19 bases between them. The CDR3 sequence: CASMKGQRTYSNQPQHF. The DNA of the CDR3 is TGTGCCAGCATGAAGGGGCAGAGAACATATAGCAATCAGCCCCAGCATTTT.

This clonotype came up a few times. The CDR3 bases are TGCGCCAGCAGCTACTACAGGCGGCCAGGTGGCCCTGAGCAGTTCTTC. Translating it yields CASSYYRRPGGPEQFF. The chain recombines TRBV5-1 with TRBJ2-1; D is perhaps TRBD1 (5 bases). This CDR3 has 16 amino acids. Germline V lookup: CDR1 SGHRS, CDR2 YFSETQ. Trimming pared 3 bases from V and 9 bases from J, leaving 22 bases between.

In its sample, this clonotype was seen a few times. The chain joins TRBV7-3 to TRBJ2-7; TRBD2 matches 7 bases. The germline CDR1 and CDR2 sequences are SGHTA and FQGTGA. The V and J ends lost 5 bases and 5 bases, in that order; junction bases with no gene match: 9. The CDR3 consists of 14 residues. CDR3 nucleotide sequence: TGTGCCAGCAGCCCCGGAGGACTAGTCCACGAGCAGTACTTC. Translating gives CASSPGGLVHEQYF.

The rearrangement uses TRBV5-1 and TRBJ2-7, with 8 bases matching TRBD2. J was trimmed by 2 bases and V by 0 bases; bases with no gene match: 4. The germline gives CDR1 SGHRS, CDR2 YFSETQ. The CDR3 covers 15 residues. In DNA form, the CDR3 reads TGCGCCAGCAGCTTGGGACTAGCGCAAACCTACGAGCAGTACTTC. Translated: CASSLGLAQTYEQYF.

The rearrangement links TRBV7-9 to TRBJ2-5; 7 positions match TRBD1. Trimming at V came to 6 bases and at J to 2 bases, leaving 15 bases not matched to a gene. CDR1 is SEHNR and CDR2 is FQNEAQ in the germline V gene (reference sequence). The CDR3 length is 17 residues. Written as DNA, the CDR3 is TGTGCCAGCAGACAACGCCCCGACAGGGTCCATCAAGAGACCCAGTACTTC. Translation gives CASRQRPDRVHQETQYF.

The V and J genes are TRBV7-3 and TRBJ2-1; D call uncertain. CDR3 size: 15 residues. Germline lookup yields CDR1 SGHTA and CDR2 FQGTGA. V was shortened by 4 bases and J by 6 bases, with 16 bases between the two germline ends. CDR3 sequence reads: CASSSTRAHFNEQFF. The CDR3 nucleotides read TGTGCCAGCAGCTCGACGCGAGCACACTTCAATGAGCAGTTCTTC.

This clonotype was counted a single time. This chain joins TRBV5-1 and TRBJ2-1; TRBD1 matches at 9 bases. Looked up from germline, CDR1 is SGHRS and CDR2 is YFSETQ. The CDR3 has 16 amino acids. Unmatched junction bases numbered 6, after V lost 0 bases and J lost 5 bases. CDR3 loop: CASSLASGTGNNEQFF. CDR3 DNA sequence: TGCGCCAGCAGCTTGGCCTCCGGGACAGGGAACAATGAGCAGTTCTTC.

About this clonotype: A read error may explain this, as a much larger clone is one base away. This chain uses TRBV9 with TRBJ2-7, with a tentative D call TRBD2 (5 bases). Looked up from germline, CDR1 is SGDLS and CDR2 is YYNGEE. The CDR3 extends over 14 amino acids. The CDR3 coding sequence is TGTGCCAGCAGCCACCGGACTCAAACCTACGGGCAGTACTTC. Encoded protein: CASSHRTQTYGQYF.

This chain uses TRBV6-1 with TRBJ2-2, with 10 bases aligning to TRBD1. The germline V gene has CDR1 MNHNS and CDR2 SASEGT. The CDR3 consists of 16 residues. The V segment lost 6 bases and the J segment 3 bases; nucleotides outside the gene matches: 7. In DNA, the CDR3 is TGTGCCAGCAGCCCGCGCGGGACAGGGGACACCGGGGAGCTGTTTTTT. It translates to CASSPRGTGDTGELFF.

This clonotype turned up a few times. The chain joins TRBV6-5 to TRBJ2-4; D unresolved. This CDR3 is built from 13 residues. The germline V gene encodes CDR1 MNHEY and CDR2 SVGAGI. Trimming took 5 bases from V and 7 from J, leaving 12 bases between them. CDR3 sequence reads: CASSNPPRNIQYF. The DNA of the CDR3 is TGTGCCAGCAGTAACCCCCCCCGGAACATTCAGTACTTC.

At least ten counts were recorded for this clonotype. The rearrangement links TRBV19 to TRBJ2-7, with D perhaps matching TRBD2 (5 bases). This CDR3 comprises 13 residues. Trimming removed 8 bases from V and 7 bases from J, with 18 bases in between. CDR1 and CDR2 (germline): LNHDA, SQIVND (reference sequence). CDR3 protein: CASSGLPLQEQYF. The CDR3 coding sequence is TGTGCCAGTTCTGGACTTCCTTTACAGGAGCAGTACTTC.

This chain uses TRBV15 with TRBJ1-5; D perhaps matches TRBD1 (5 bases). The V end was cut by 4 bases, the J end by 5 bases, with 12 bases between. The CDR3 has 14 amino acids. CDR1 and CDR2 (germline): LNHNV, YYDKDF (reference sequence). This CDR3 is CATSMRGDYQPQHF. CDR3 DNA sequence: TGTGCCACCAGCATGAGAGGGGACTATCAGCCCCAGCATTTT.

This clonotype has a handful of counts. This chain links TRBV9 with TRBJ2-1; D gene ambiguous. V was cut by 0 bases and J by 7 bases, with 14 bases left in between. Germline V gene sequence: CDR1 SGDLS, CDR2 YYNGEE. The CDR3 runs 15 residues. Written as DNA, the CDR3 is TGTGCCAGCAGCGTAGTCGTCGGATCCCTGAATGAGCAGTTCTTC. This codes for CASSVVVGSLNEQFF.